This T cell receptor beta chain was recovered during a study of T cell responses to AZD1222 COVID-19 vaccine. Analyses pooled second doses at about 4 or about 12 weeks. Study-wide points: The breadth and depth of Spike-specific TCRs increased once two AZD1222 doses had been given. Without day 14 samples, only post-peak T cell repertoires were studied. Only a handful of AZD1222 recipients were seropositive at baseline.

As regards this clone: Its target is unknown.

Some clones are missing from TCRdb's copy, which holds only in-frame ones; the method was immunoSEQ multiplex PCR. The sample contains some 94,000 clones, roughly 90% of which appear only once. The source material was peripheral blood, sampled 28 days after the second AZD1222 dose. The TCR sequence derives from an adult who received the AZD1222 COVID-19 vaccine.

CDR3 bases: TGTGCCAGCAGCTTAAGTTCAGTAGGGGATCAGCCCCAGCATTTT. It translates to CASSLSSVGDQPQHF. The chain uses TRBV7-9 and TRBJ1-5, with a weak D call TRBD1 (5 bases). Per the germline V gene, CDR1 is SEHNR and CDR2 is FQNEAQ (reference sequence). This CDR3 comprises 15 residues. V was pared by 2 bases and J by 5 bases, with 13 bases between.